A single sample gave rise to the 16 T cell receptor beta chains below, sequenced in a study of shared clonotypes between healthy human individuals. Assay used: immunoSEQ multiplex PCR; TCRdb lists only in-frame clones, some missing. The sample has 2 million to 2.5 million clones, 80% to 95% seen once. The specimen sequenced was naive CD4+ T cells from PBMCs. Specified subset: CD45RA+ positively selected. All receptors derive from a man aged 18-30 years in good health. Some clones in this sample may be carry-over from other donors' samples.

The rearrangement links TRBV6-1 to TRBJ1-2; 7 nucleotides line up with TRBD1. V lost 2 bases, J lost 8 bases, and 5 bases stayed unmatched. This CDR3 has 13 residues. Germline V gene lookup returns CDR1 MNHNS and CDR2 SASEGT. This CDR3 is CASSEQGDGGYTF. In DNA, the CDR3 is TGTGCCAGCAGTGAACAGGGGGATGGGGGCTACACCTTC.

The chain has TRBV7-2 and TRBJ2-7, with 8 bases that match TRBD1. The CDR3 consists of 14 residues. The V gene end was trimmed by 3 bases and the J gene end by 6 bases; junction bases not matched to a gene: 7. Germline CDR1 is SGHTA and CDR2 is FQGNSA. Written as DNA, the CDR3 is TGTGCCAGCAGCTTTCAGGACAGGGTTGGCGAGCAGTACTTC. This gives the protein CASSFQDRVGEQYF.

Concerning this clone itself: Relative to the germline gene, one junction end is altered; a read error may explain this. The chain recombines TRBV7-9 with TRBJ2-7; 10 bases match TRBD1. The CDR3 has 15 residues. Germline CDR1 reads SEHNR; CDR2 reads FQNEAQ (reference sequence). The CDR3 here is CASSLHDRGRVRLHF. The DNA for the CDR3 is TGTGCCAGCAGCTTGCATGACAGGGGGCGTGTTCGGCTACACTTC.

This sequence joins TRBV29-1 and TRBJ2-1; D is unclear. Germline assignment: CDR1 SQVTM and CDR2 ANQGSEA. V lost 1 base and J lost 0, with 7 bases in between. This CDR3 comprises 14 residues. This chain's CDR3 is CSVEALSSYNEQFF. CDR3 DNA: TGCAGCGTTGAAGCCCTCAGCTCCTACAATGAGCAGTTCTTC.

The CDR3 reads CATVSQGEGSQPQHF. For the CDR3, the DNA is TGTGCCACCGTCAGCCAAGGGGAGGGAAGCCAGCCCCAGCATTTT. V gene TRBV19 combines with J gene TRBJ1-5, with a weak D call TRBD1 (5 bases). Germline values: CDR1 LNHDA, CDR2 SQIVND (reference sequence). This CDR3 contains 15 residues. V lost 10 bases and J lost 7, with 23 bases in between.

The J gene is TRBJ2-1, the V gene TRBV27, with a possible D match to TRBD2 (5 bases). The CDR3 is 15 amino acids. The V gene's germline CDR1 is MNHEY and CDR2 SMNVEV (reference sequence). The germline V and J ends were trimmed by 6 bases and 6 bases, with 18 bases remaining between them. The CDR3 loop reads CASSPRGEYGNEQFF. The CDR3 DNA is TGTGCCAGCAGCCCTCGGGGTGAATACGGCAATGAGCAGTTCTTC.

The gene calls are TRBV6-1 and TRBJ2-4; maybe TRBD2 (5 bases). The CDR3 contains 14 residues. Trimming left V 1 base short and J 7 bases short, with 11 bases between. Germline V lookup: CDR1 MNHNS, CDR2 SASEGT. Written as DNA, the CDR3 is TGTGCCAGCAGTGAAGGTACCTGGAGGAACATTCAGTACTTC. Protein: CASSEGTWRNIQYF.

The chain recombines TRBV30 with TRBJ2-2; the D is unclear. Trimming removed 1 base at V and 7 bases at J, with 13 bases between. The germline V gene encodes CDR1 GTSNPN and CDR2 SVGIG (reference sequence). The CDR3 runs to 14 residues. The CDR3 region has the DNA TGTGCCTGGAGTGCCTCAATAAGTGGCGGGGAGCTGTTTTTT. Translated: CAWSASISGGELFF.

This clone was recorded a few times. The identical CDR3 is also encoded by other nucleotide sequences in the sample. The chain recombines TRBV28 with TRBJ1-2, with D perhaps TRBD1 (6 bases). Germline V CDR1 and CDR2: MDHEN, SYDVKM. V lost 2 bases and J 2 bases, leaving 6 bases between the germline ends. This CDR3 has 13 residues. The CDR3 DNA is TGTGCCAGCAGTTTAGGGACAAACTATGGCTACACCTTC. Its protein is CASSLGTNYGYTF.

The chain is built from TRBV2 and TRBJ2-7; the D is unclear. Between the trimmed V and J ends, which lost 7 bases and 0 bases, there was a span of 4 bases. Germline CDR1 reads SNHLY; CDR2 reads FYNNEI. CDR3 length: 11 amino acids. The CDR3 DNA follows: TGTGCCAGCATCCTCTCCTACGAGCAGTACTTC. Amino acids: CASILSYEQYF.

The chain links TRBV6-5 to TRBJ1-4; no clear D gene. Trimming took off 6 bases at V and 9 bases at J, with 14 bases between the two ends. This CDR3 is 13 amino acids long. Germline values: CDR1 MNHEY, CDR2 SVGAGI. The CDR3 region is CASRDLDGQKLFF. The CDR3 bases are TGTGCCAGCAGGGACTTGGACGGACAAAAACTGTTTTTT.

Worth noting for this clone: Other nucleotide sequences from this sample produce the same CDR3. The J gene is TRBJ1-2, the V gene TRBV28; D not resolved. The V end was cut by 1 base, the J end by 3 bases, with 3 bases between. CDR1 is MDHEN and CDR2 is SYDVKM in the germline V gene. This CDR3 has 12 residues. For the CDR3, the DNA is TGTGCCAGCAGTTTATCGGACTATGGCTACACCTTC. Translation gives CASSLSDYGYTF.

The J gene is TRBJ2-7, the V gene TRBV27, with a possible D match to TRBD2 (7 bases). This CDR3 has 15 amino acids. Germline CDR1 and CDR2: MNHEY and SMNVEV (reference sequence). Trimming stripped 2 bases from V and 2 bases from J, with 13 bases between. The CDR3 region has the DNA TGTGCCAGCAGTTTAAGGGGGGGCCCCCCCTACGAGCAGTACTTC. It is translated as CASSLRGGPPYEQYF.

This rearrangement joins TRBV5-1 to TRBJ2-2, with a tentative D call TRBD1 (6 bases). This CDR3 is 16 amino acids long. Germline values: CDR1 SGHRS, CDR2 YFSETQ. V gave up 2 bases and J gave up 1 base, with 12 bases separating them. In nucleotides, the CDR3 is TGCGCCAGCAGCTTCAGTACACAGGGGAACACCGGGGAGCTGTTTTTT. This gives the protein CASSFSTQGNTGELFF. Full variable domain (missing parts from reference TRBV5-1 and TRBJ2-2): KAGVTQTPRYLIKTRGQQVTLSCSPISGHRSVSWYQQTPGQGLQFLFEYFSETQRNKGNFPGRFSGRQFSNSRSEMNVSTLELGDSALYLCASSFSTQGNTGELFFGEGSRLTVL.

The chain uses TRBV19 and TRBJ2-5; TRBD1 aligns across 8 bases. The CDR3 covers 16 residues. The J segment lost 3 bases and the V segment lost 8 bases, leaving 14 bases of the junction unmatched. Germline CDR1 LNHDA, CDR2 SQIVND (reference sequence). The CDR3 DNA reads TGTGCCAGTGGACAGGGCTTGCTCACACAAGAAGAGACCCAGTACTTC. It is translated as CASGQGLLTQEETQYF.

This chain links TRBV6-6 with TRBJ1-2, with TRBD1 identical over 9 bases. V lost 2 bases, J lost 0 bases, and 4 bases stayed unmatched. The CDR3 is made up of 16 amino acids. Germline CDR1 reads MNHNY; CDR2 reads SVGAGI (reference sequence). Written as DNA, the CDR3 is TGTGCCAGCAGTTACGAGGGACAGGGAGCTAACTATGGCTACACCTTC. This translates into CASSYEGQGANYGYTF.